This paragraph covers one T cell receptor (beta chain) sequence. Germline CDR1 is SQVTM and CDR2 is ANQGSEA. The CDR3 loop spans 12 amino acids. The sample belongs to a study of monozygotic twins with inflammatory bowel disease. From the 5' RACE reads, TCRdb lists one entry per CDR3 protein and no DNA. The table for this sample gives roughly 320,000 distinct CDR3 sequences. This chain uses TRBV29-1 with TRBJ2-7. The specimen was blood. The sequence derives from a human donor with ulcerative colitis or Crohn's disease, or a healthy co-twin of an affected twin (not recorded which). CDR3 region: CSVKTTSIEQYF.